By share, the clone carrying this T cell receptor (beta chain) counts as medium-sized (0.01 to 0.1%). TCR beta CDR3 amplification used RNA transcripts. After a first-round RT-PCR with HTBI primers, a second-round multiplex PCR was run. TCRdb used MiXCR to reprocess the multiplex PCR reads, holding one entry per CDR3 protein. In the table there are roughly 160,000 distinct CDR3 sequences, over 35% of which are singletons. Germline V CDR1 and CDR2: PRHDT, FYEKMQ (reference sequence). The CDR3 covers 14 residues. Trimming took 1 base from V and 4 from J, leaving 10 bases between them. Ophthalmopathy in the donors was of moderate-to-severe activity, with CAS ≥3, NOSPECS ≥4 and duration under 3 months. Other autoimmune diseases, uncontrolled infections, pregnancy or lactation ruled patients out of participation. The data belong to a study of Graves' ophthalmopathy and Graves' hyperthyroidism.

Material: peripheral blood. The sequence was obtained from a woman aged 40-49 years with Graves' ophthalmopathy. This rearrangement joins TRBV13 to TRBJ1-1; no clear D gene. Here the CDR3 reads CASSLVRSGTEAFF. The CDR3 DNA is TGTGCCAGCAGCTTAGTCCGTTCGGGCACTGAAGCTTTCTTT. Full variable domain (remainder filled in from reference TRBV13 and TRBJ1-1): AAGVIQSPRHLIKEKRETATLKCYPIPRHDTVYWYQQGPGQDPQFLISFYEKMQSDKGSIPDRFSAQQFSDYHSELNMSSLELGDSALYFCASSLVRSGTEAFFGQGTRLTVV.